Sequencing of this T cell receptor beta chain was carried out in a study of T-cell reconstitution after alpha-beta-depleted transplantation in children. V was cut by 5 bases and J by 3 bases, with 11 bases left in between. This CDR3 is built from 14 residues. Germline loops: CDR1 ENHRY, CDR2 SYGVKD. This clonotype was observed at least ten times. Preparation of the TCRbeta library involved a method that used unique molecular identifiers. TCRdb re-called the PCR reads with MiXCR, one entry per CDR3 protein. Of about 400,000 distinct CDR3 sequences listed, roughly 22% are singletons. The receptor comes from a human donor who donated a stem cell graft to a child with acute myeloid leukemia. The chain employs TRBV10-3 and TRBJ2-1, with D maybe TRBD1 (6 bases). Sequenced here: PBMCs from the stem cell graft donor, sampled from the stem cell graft. The CDR3 nucleotides are TGTGCCATCAGTAGACAGGTGGGCTACAATGAGCAGTTCTTC. As protein: CAISRQVGYNEQFF.